The 19 T cell receptor beta chains listed next were all sequenced from one sample in a study of cytomegalovirus exposure and HLA in healthy donors. Vbeta (60) and Jbeta (13) primers were used in the PCR. TCRdb's copy holds only in-frame clones and misses some; the assay was immunoSEQ multiplex PCR. The table includes some 160,000 clones, about 78% detected once. What was sequenced was PBMCs. The receptor source for this set is a man between 60 and 75 years old in good health and CMV-seronegative.

The V and J genes are TRBV2 and TRBJ1-2; D is unclear. V dropped 8 bases and J dropped 7 bases, with 20 bases sitting between them. This CDR3 contains 14 residues. The V gene's germline CDR1 is SNHLY and CDR2 FYNNEI. CDR3 DNA: TGTGCCAGCCGGGAAGGACGGGGTAGTGGTGGCTACACCTTC. Protein: CASREGRGSGGYTF.

This clone was seen a single time. The gene calls are TRBV5-1 and TRBJ1-1; 11 bases fit TRBD1. Germline lookup yields CDR1 SGHRS and CDR2 YFSETQ. The V gene end was trimmed by 4 bases and the J gene end by 10 bases; junction bases not matched to a gene: 9. This CDR3 has 14 amino acids. The CDR3 loop is CASSLPGQGGGAFF. CDR3 bases: TGCGCCAGCAGCCTTCCGGGACAGGGGGGAGGAGCTTTCTTT.

This clone was recorded only once. The chain carries TRBV9 and TRBJ2-7; 9 bases are a match to TRBD2. The V gene's germline CDR1 is SGDLS and CDR2 YYNGEE. Unmatched junction bases numbered 3, after V lost 0 bases and J lost 2 bases. This CDR3 is 15 amino acids long. CDR3 protein: CASSVDPSGTYEQYF. In nucleotides, the CDR3 is TGTGCCAGCAGCGTAGACCCTAGCGGGACCTACGAGCAGTACTTC.

This clone was seen more than once but under ten times. CDR3 bases: TGTGCCAGCAGCGTAGCAGGGGCAGATACGCAGTATTTT. Protein product: CASSVAGADTQYF. The chain employs TRBV9 and TRBJ2-3; possibly TRBD1 for D (6 bases). CDR3 size: 13 residues. V lost 0 bases, J lost 4 bases, and 6 bases lay in between. Per germline, CDR1 SGDLS and CDR2 YYNGEE. Complete variable domain (other parts from reference TRBV9 and TRBJ2-3): DSGVTQTPKHLITATGQRVTLRCSPRSGDLSVYWYQQSLDQGLQFLIQYYNGEERAKGNILERFSAQQFPDLHSELNLSSLELGDSALYFCASSVAGADTQYFGPGTRLTVL.

The chain uses TRBV7-2 and TRBJ1-1; 7 bases agree with TRBD1. V was pared by 5 bases and J by 8 bases, with 17 bases of the junction left unmatched. CDR1 is SGHTA, CDR2 FQGNSA, per germline. The CDR3 loop spans 16 amino acids. CDR3 sequence reads: CASSTRFDRAFPEAFF. For the CDR3, the DNA is TGTGCCAGCAGCACCCGATTCGACAGGGCCTTTCCCGAAGCTTTCTTT.

The rearrangement links TRBV7-6 to TRBJ2-7, with D perhaps TRBD2 (7 bases). V was cut by 5 bases and J by 3 bases, with 17 bases left in between. This CDR3 is 15 amino acids long. In germline, CDR1 is SGHVS, CDR2 FNYEAQ. The DNA of the CDR3 is TGTGCCAGCAGCCCGGGGGCGGGGGAGAGCTACGAGCAGTACTTC. This sequence encodes CASSPGAGESYEQYF.

This sequence joins TRBV7-6 and TRBJ2-7; D remains unclear. Trimming took 4 bases from V and 4 from J, leaving 5 bases between them. This CDR3 comprises 11 residues. Germline V CDR1 and CDR2: SGHVS, FNYEAQ. The CDR3 bases are TGTGCCAGCAGCTCCCTTTACGAGCAGTACTTC. Amino acid sequence: CASSSLYEQYF.

The J gene is TRBJ1-4, the V gene TRBV19, with TRBD1 identical over 7 bases. The CDR3 runs 13 residues. J lost 3 bases, V lost 9 bases, and 4 bases had no gene match. The V gene's germline CDR1 is LNHDA and CDR2 SQIVND (reference sequence). The CDR3 sequence is CASGTAANEKLFF. CDR3 coding DNA: TGTGCCAGCGGGACAGCCGCTAATGAAAAACTGTTTTTT.

As concerns this clone: A read error may produce the germline difference seen at one junction end. The rearrangement joins TRBV19 to TRBJ1-1; D is possibly TRBD1 (6 bases). The CDR3 is 13 amino acids. Germline values: CDR1 LNHDA, CDR2 SQIVND (reference sequence). CDR3 bases: TGTGCCAGTAGTACCGGACAGAACACTGGAGCTTTCTTT. The encoded protein is CASSTGQNTGAFF.

The J gene is TRBJ2-3, the V gene TRBV7-2; no reliable D call. The CDR3 sequence is 14 residues long. Per germline, CDR1 SGHTA and CDR2 FQGNSA. V was clipped by 1 base and J by 4 bases, with 9 bases between them. The CDR3 region has the DNA TGTGCCAGCAGCTTAGATGGCCGCTCAGATACGCAGTATTTT. This encodes CASSLDGRSDTQYF.

The table lists this clone with a few counts. One end of the junction is discordant with germline, which a read error may explain. The gene calls are TRBV5-4 and TRBJ1-2; no definite D call. The CDR3 is 14 residues long. Germline CDR1 reads SGHNT; CDR2 reads YYREEE (reference sequence). CDR3 protein: CASRWGGPGYGYPF. CDR3 DNA: TGTGCCAGCAGGTGGGGAGGGCCGGGCTATGGCTACCCCTTC.

The CDR3 protein is CASPRAPNTEAFF. The DNA for the CDR3 is TGTGCCAGTCCGAGGGCACCGAACACTGAAGCTTTCTTT. The rearrangement links TRBV6-1 to TRBJ1-1; D is unresolved. Germline V gene data show CDR1 as MNHNS and CDR2 as SASEGT. The V gene lost 9 bases and the J gene lost 1 base, with 12 bases spanning the gap. The CDR3 has 13 residues.

This chain uses TRBV2 with TRBJ2-1, with D perhaps matching TRBD2 (7 bases). Per the germline V gene, CDR1 is SNHLY and CDR2 is FYNNEI. The CDR3 consists of 15 residues. Trimming removed 0 bases at V and 8 bases at J, with 14 bases between. In nucleotides, the CDR3 is TGTGCCAGCAGTGAAGCGGCCACGGGGGGCTATGAGCAGTTCTTC. Translated: CASSEAATGGYEQFF.

J is TRBJ1-2 and V is TRBV2; D is ambiguous. With 7 bases removed from V and 7 bases from J, the gap between germline ends came to 13 bases. This CDR3 is built from 12 residues. CDR1 and CDR2 (germline): SNHLY, FYNNEI. Here the CDR3 reads CASKPSGSGYTF. Here the CDR3 DNA reads TGTGCCAGCAAGCCGTCCGGGAGTGGCTACACCTTC.

The rearrangement links TRBV10-3 to TRBJ2-4; TRBD2 agrees at 9 bases. Per germline, CDR1 ENHRY and CDR2 SYGVKD. The CDR3 totals 15 residues. The V gene end was trimmed by 3 bases and the J gene end by 1 base; junction bases not matched to a gene: 1. This chain's CDR3 is CAISETSGAKNIQYF. CDR3 sequence (DNA): TGTGCCATCAGTGAAACTAGCGGGGCCAAAAACATTCAGTACTTC.

This clone was seen a single time. The V gene is TRBV27, the J gene TRBJ1-1; TRBD1 matches at 8 bases. V dropped 5 bases and J dropped 1; count of bases not matched to a gene: 3. The germline V gene has CDR1 MNHEY and CDR2 SMNVEV (reference sequence). CDR3 length: 14 amino acids. CDR3 loop: CASSLQGANTEAFF. The DNA of the CDR3 is TGTGCCAGCAGTCTTCAGGGGGCGAACACTGAAGCTTTCTTT.

The chain couples TRBV18 to TRBJ2-5, with D tentatively TRBD1 (6 bases). Germline CDR1 is KGHSH and CDR2 is LQKENI. V was clipped by 0 bases and J by 4 bases, with 12 bases between them. The CDR3 is made up of 15 amino acids. CDR3 coding DNA: TGTGCCAGCTCACCACCGATGACAGGTCCAGAGACCCAGTACTTC. Its protein is CASSPPMTGPETQYF.

This chain connects TRBV5-1 to TRBJ2-3, with D unresolved. V dropped 2 bases and J dropped 6 bases, with 13 bases sitting between them. Germline V gene lookup returns CDR1 SGHRS and CDR2 YFSETQ. The CDR3 runs 14 residues. The CDR3 reads CASSLQTNRDTQYF. Here the CDR3 DNA reads TGCGCCAGCAGCTTACAGACAAACCGGGATACGCAGTATTTT.

Comment on this clone: At one of its ends the junction is not consistent with the germline gene, which may arise from a read error. The rearrangement joins TRBV7-9 to TRBJ2-7; 10 nucleotides agree with TRBD1. The CDR3 runs 17 residues. Germline values: CDR1 SEHNR, CDR2 FQNEAQ (reference sequence). CDR3 amino acids: CSSSSKPDRGLMREQYF. The CDR3 DNA reads as TGTTCCAGCAGCTCTAAACCGGACAGGGGGTTAATGCGCGAGCAGTACTTC.